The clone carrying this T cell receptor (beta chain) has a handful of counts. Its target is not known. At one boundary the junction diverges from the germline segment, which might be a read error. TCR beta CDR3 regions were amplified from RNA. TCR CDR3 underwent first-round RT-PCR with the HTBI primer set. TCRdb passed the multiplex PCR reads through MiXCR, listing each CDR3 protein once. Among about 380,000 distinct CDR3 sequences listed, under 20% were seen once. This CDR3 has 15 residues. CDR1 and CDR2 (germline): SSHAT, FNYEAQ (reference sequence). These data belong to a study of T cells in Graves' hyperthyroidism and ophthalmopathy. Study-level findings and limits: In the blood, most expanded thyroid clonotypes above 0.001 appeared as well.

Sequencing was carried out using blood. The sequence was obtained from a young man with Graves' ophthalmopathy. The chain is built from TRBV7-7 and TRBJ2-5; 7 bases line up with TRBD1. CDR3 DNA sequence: TGTGCTAGCAACTTAGGGGATGACAGGGCAGAGACCCAGTACTTC. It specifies CASNLGDDRAETQYF.